Listed below are T cell receptor beta chains from one sample, sequenced in a study of blood T cells in healthy people across ages. TCRdb re-analysed the 5' RACE reads in MiXCR, keeping a single row per CDR3 protein. The sample contains 750,000 or so distinct CDR3 sequences, roughly 25% of which appear only once. The sample also formed part of further work on T cells of mothers and their children.

The sequencing sample was made of blood. These receptors were taken from a boy under 18 in good health. The CDR3 runs from the conserved cysteine through the conserved F or W. Each record gives: clone size, CDR3 length, J gene, V gene, D gene, CDR3 protein, CDR3 DNA. A D gene is named only where the DNA matches it firmly. Some rows mark clone size as missing; the rest say once, few, many or name a class of expanded clone.

. 12 TRBJ2-1 TRBV11-1 . CASSLRDPEQFF TGTGCCAGCAGCCTCAGGGATCCTGAGCAGTTCTTC
. 16 TRBJ2-7 TRBV11-2 . CASSPRQLVLSYEQYF TGTGCCAGCAGCCCGAGGCAACTAGTCCTCTCCTACGAGCAGTACTTC
few 14 TRBJ2-5 TRBV29-1 TRBD1 CSVELRTGTETQYF TGCAGCGTTGAATTACGGACAGGGACAGAGACCCAGTACTTC
. 16 TRBJ2-3 TRBV27 TRBD2 CASSFVLSGRPNTQYF TGTGCCAGCAGTTTCGTACTTAGCGGGAGGCCGAATACGCAGTATTTT
many 15 TRBJ2-7 TRBV27 TRBD2 CASSFRLAGLYEQYF TGTGCCAGCAGTTTCAGACTAGCGGGACTCTACGAGCAGTACTTC
few 13 TRBJ2-3 TRBV5-1 . CASNKGSTDTQYF TGCGCCAGCAACAAGGGCAGCACAGATACGCAGTATTTT
. 16 TRBJ2-2 TRBV12-3/TRBV12-4 TRBD1 CASSPRQGISTGELFF TGTGCCAGCAGTCCCCGACAGGGTATCAGCACCGGGGAGCTGTTTTTT
. 17 TRBJ2-2 TRBV7-8 TRBD2 CASSLAPLAGVTGELFF TGTGCCAGCAGCTTAGCCCCCCTCGCGGGAGTCACCGGGGAGCTGTTTTTT
few 16 TRBJ2-5 TRBV20-1 TRBD2 CSARSGLADYQETQYF TGCAGTGCTAGATCGGGACTAGCGGATTACCAAGAGACCCAGTACTTC
few 16 TRBJ2-5 TRBV5-1 . CASSPLRGASAETQYF TGCGCCAGCAGCCCCCTTCGAGGGGCTTCCGCAGAGACCCAGTACTTC
. 16 TRBJ2-5 TRBV18 . CASSPYPGSEGETQYF TGTGCCAGCTCACCATATCCGGGGTCGGAGGGGGAGACCCAGTACTTC
. 17 TRBJ2-5 TRBV12-3/TRBV12-4 TRBD2 CASSFWRTSGATETQYF TGTGCCAGCAGTTTTTGGAGGACTAGCGGGGCCACAGAGACCCAGTACTTC
. 16 TRBJ2-1 TRBV4-1 TRBD1 CASSQSGGRPTNEQFF TGCGCCAGCAGCCAATCAGGGGGACGGCCTACCAATGAGCAGTTCTTC
. 15 TRBJ1-2 TRBV5-1 . CASNPSTLQEDGYTF TGCGCCAGCAACCCCTCTACATTACAGGAGGATGGCTACACCTTC
. 14 TRBJ1-6 TRBV3-1 TRBD1 CASSQQDRESPLHF TGTGCCAGCAGCCAACAGGACAGGGAATCACCCCTCCACTTT
few 16 TRBJ2-5 TRBV6-2/TRBV6-3 TRBD1 CASTKAPQGVGETQYF TGTGCCAGCACCAAGGCCCCTCAGGGGGTGGGGGAGACCCAGTACTTC
. 16 TRBJ2-7 TRBV9 TRBD2 CASSVAGGGPLNEQYF TGTGCCAGCAGCGTAGCTGGGGGAGGGCCGTTGAACGAGCAGTACTTC
. 13 TRBJ2-4 TRBV5-1 . CASSWYQGDIQYF TGCGCCAGCAGCTGGTATCAAGGGGACATTCAGTACTTC
. 15 TRBJ2-7 TRBV7-9 . CASSLEGTDSYEQYF TGTGCCAGCAGCTTAGAGGGGACTGACTCCTACGAGCAGTACTTC
. 15 TRBJ2-1 TRBV20-1 TRBD2 CSARVLAGASNEQFF TGCAGTGCTAGAGTTCTAGCGGGGGCCTCCAATGAGCAGTTCTTC
few 15 TRBJ2-1 TRBV7-9 TRBD2 CASSPRLAAYNEQFF TGTGCCAGCAGCCCCCGCCTAGCGGCATACAATGAGCAGTTCTTC
. 12 TRBJ2-7 TRBV29-1 . CSVDQGSHEQYF TGCAGCGTTGACCAGGGGTCCCACGAGCAGTACTTC
few 14 TRBJ2-4 TRBV7-2 . CASSLEVPTNIQYF TGTGCCAGCAGCTTAGAAGTACCCACAAACATTCAGTACTTC
. 14 TRBJ2-5 TRBV4-2 . CASSQGGGEETQYF TGTGCCAGCAGCCAAGGAGGGGGAGAAGAGACCCAGTACTTC